The 30 T cell receptor beta chains below come from one sample, sequenced in a study of graft-versus-host responses after intestinal transplantation. Sequenced by immunoSEQ multiplex PCR; TCRdb stores in-frame clones only, minus some. The sample lists tens of thousands of clones, 89% occurring once. This specimen was PBMCs, taken more than 64 days after intestinal transplantation. The receptors were gathered from a human patient who received an intestinal transplant, so some T cells may come from the graft donor.

Only one count was recorded for this clone. CDR3 DNA: TGCGCCAGCAGCCCTAAGGCGGACAGAAGGCCCCAGCATTTT. Its protein is CASSPKADRRPQHF. The gene calls are TRBV4-1 and TRBJ1-5; the D gene is possibly TRBD1 (6 bases). CDR3 length: 14 amino acids. The V gene's germline CDR1 is MGHRA and CDR2 YSYEKL. Trimming left V 4 bases short and J 9 bases short, with 16 bases between.

This clone was observed once. The J gene is TRBJ1-2, the V gene TRBV27; TRBD1 agrees at 7 bases. V lost 3 bases and J lost 5; bases outside the gene matches: 12. CDR1 and CDR2 (germline): MNHEY, SMNVEV (reference sequence). The CDR3 runs 16 residues. The CDR3 nucleotides are TGTGCCAGCAGTTTTAAGAATCCAGGGGGGCGGTATGGCTACACCTTC. This gives the protein CASSFKNPGGRYGYTF.

This clone appeared once. The chain combines TRBV12-5 with TRBJ2-2; 11 bases fit TRBD1. The germline V gene has CDR1 LGHNT and CDR2 FRNRAP. The CDR3 is 17 amino acids. Trimming cost V 1 base and J 4 bases; bases outside gene matches: 5. The CDR3 nucleotides are TGTGCTAGTGGTTTGGCCCCGGGACAGGGGGTCACCGGGGAGCTGTTTTTT. Translated: CASGLAPGQGVTGELFF.

V is TRBV13 and J is TRBJ1-1, with D perhaps TRBD1 (6 bases). The V gene lost 1 base and the J gene lost 4 bases, with 7 bases spanning the gap. The CDR3 consists of 13 residues. Germline V lookup: CDR1 PRHDT, CDR2 FYEKMQ (reference sequence). CDR3 sequence (DNA): TGTGCCAGCAGCTTAGAGGGGGGCACTGAAGCTTTCTTT. Its translation is CASSLEGGTEAFF.

CDR3 amino acids: CASSQHNTDTQYF. The CDR3 DNA reads TGCGCCAGCAGCCAACACAACACAGATACGCAGTATTTT. The chain recombines TRBV4-1 with TRBJ2-3; D ambiguous. CDR3 length equals 13 residues. Trimming left V 2 bases short and J 2 bases short, with 5 bases between. Germline assignment: CDR1 MGHRA and CDR2 YSYEKL.

This chain uses TRBV11-3 with TRBJ1-4; D remains unclear. The CDR3 runs to 13 residues. Germline loops: CDR1 SGHNT, CDR2 YENEEA. The ends were cut back, 5 bases at V and 1 base at J, with 5 bases in the middle. The CDR3 DNA reads as TGTGCCAGCAGCGACGGAACTAATGAAAAACTGTTTTTT. Translating it yields CASSDGTNEKLFF.

This clone has just one count. The J gene is TRBJ2-7, the V gene TRBV13; D remains ambiguous. V was trimmed by 0 bases and J by 4 bases, leaving 4 bases between them. Germline V gene sequence: CDR1 PRHDT, CDR2 FYEKMQ (reference sequence). The length of the CDR3 is 12 residues. The DNA for the CDR3 is TGTGCCAGCAGCTTAGGACGGTACGAGCAGTACTTC. It yields the protein CASSLGRYEQYF.

The J gene is TRBJ2-7, the V gene TRBV7-9; D gene uncertain. Germline CDR1 is SEHNR and CDR2 is FQNEAQ (reference sequence). V lost 1 base, J lost 5 bases, and 12 bases lay in between. The CDR3 extends over 14 amino acids. The CDR3 is CASSLVADWHEQYF. As DNA, the CDR3 is TGTGCCAGCAGCTTAGTTGCGGATTGGCACGAGCAGTACTTC.

The chain employs TRBV30 and TRBJ1-1; 8 nucleotides align to TRBD1. The CDR3 runs to 13 residues. Per the germline V gene, CDR1 is GTSNPN and CDR2 is SVGIG (reference sequence). After removal of 6 bases from V and 4 bases from J, the junction contained 7 bases not matched to a gene. CDR3 DNA: TGTGCCTGCGGGACAGGAAGCCTCACTGAAGCTTTCTTT. This translates into CACGTGSLTEAFF.

The CDR3 region is CASSSTWQNYGYTF. The DNA of the CDR3 is TGTGCCAGCAGCTCCACCTGGCAGAACTATGGCTACACCTTC. The chain employs TRBV7-2 and TRBJ1-2; no reliable D call. The germline V gene has CDR1 SGHTA and CDR2 FQGNSA. V lost 4 bases, J lost 2 bases, and 11 bases lay in between. This CDR3 region has 14 residues.

This chain joins TRBV14 and TRBJ1-1, with 7 bases lining up with TRBD1. Germline loops: CDR1 SGHDN, CDR2 FVKESK. This CDR3 is built from 17 residues. Trimming cost V 3 bases and J 5 bases; bases outside gene matches: 15. This chain's CDR3 is CASSHTPNLTGRTEAFF. CDR3 DNA: TGTGCCAGCAGCCACACACCAAATCTGACAGGGAGGACTGAAGCTTTCTTT.

V usage is TRBV11-3 and J usage is TRBJ2-1; the match to TRBD1 covers 8 bases. V lost 2 bases, J lost 6 bases, and 9 bases stayed unmatched. Germline CDR1 is SGHNT and CDR2 is YENEEA. This CDR3 region has 16 residues. The CDR3 nucleotides read TGTGCCAGCAGCTTATTTGGGCAGGGGGCGGTCAATGAGCAGTTCTTC. This gives the protein CASSLFGQGAVNEQFF.

The chain couples TRBV10-1 to TRBJ1-5, with D hard to call. The CDR3 covers 13 residues. Germline V gene sequence: CDR1 WNHNN, CDR2 SYGVQD (reference sequence). The V gene lost 6 bases and the J gene lost 5 bases, with 11 bases spanning the gap. CDR3 sequence: CASRDAPDQPQHF. The CDR3 DNA follows: TGCGCCAGCAGGGATGCTCCTGATCAGCCCCAGCATTTT.

This clone was detected only a few times. J is TRBJ2-7 and V is TRBV6-5, with TRBD1 matching over 7 bases. Looked up from germline, CDR1 is MNHEY and CDR2 is SVGAGI. Trimming took 7 bases from V and 2 from J; bases not matched to a gene: 8. The CDR3 runs to 14 residues. CDR3 sequence: CASTPDRLPYEQYF. The CDR3 DNA sequence: TGTGCCAGCACCCCGGACAGGTTACCCTACGAGCAGTACTTC.

The V and J genes are TRBV27 and TRBJ1-2, with D hard to call. Trimming took off 0 bases at V and 5 bases at J, with 13 bases between the two ends. Germline V gene lookup returns CDR1 MNHEY and CDR2 SMNVEV (reference sequence). CDR3 length: 15 amino acids. The CDR3 region is CASSLSITDPYGYTF. In nucleotides, the CDR3 is TGTGCCAGCAGTTTATCGATAACAGATCCTTATGGCTACACCTTC.

This clone was seen a single time. The CDR3 nucleotides read TGTGCCAGTAGTATAGTGGGAACCGTGAATCAGCCCCAGCATTTT. It specifies CASSIVGTVNQPQHF. The gene calls are TRBV19 and TRBJ1-5; no clear D. Trimming stripped 1 base from V and 4 bases from J, with 11 bases between. The CDR3 has 15 residues. Germline V gives CDR1 LNHDA, CDR2 SQIVND (reference sequence). Looking up the rest from reference TRBV19 and TRBJ1-5 gives the full variable domain: DGGITQSPKYLFRKEGQNVTLSCEQNLNHDAMYWYRQDPGQGLRLIYYSQIVNDFQKGDIAEGYSVSREKKESFPLTVTSAQKNPTAFYLCASSIVGTVNQPQHFGDGTRLSIL.

V usage is TRBV9 and J usage is TRBJ2-3; TRBD1 agrees at 7 bases. The CDR3 extends over 15 amino acids. Germline V lookup: CDR1 SGDLS, CDR2 YYNGEE. V gave up 2 bases and J gave up 1 base; unmatched junction bases: 4. CDR3 in amino acids: CASSVSGTGTDTQYF. For the CDR3, the DNA is TGTGCCAGCAGCGTTTCCGGGACAGGCACAGATACGCAGTATTTT.

The chain combines TRBV19 with TRBJ2-7; 10 bases are shared with TRBD2. CDR3 length equals 14 residues. V shed 5 bases and J 5 bases; nucleotides not matched to a gene: 6. CDR1 is LNHDA and CDR2 is SQIVND in the germline V gene (reference sequence). The CDR3 reads CASSWSGLADEQYF. The CDR3 bases are TGTGCCAGTAGTTGGTCCGGACTAGCGGACGAGCAGTACTTC. Variable domain in full (rest from reference TRBV19 and TRBJ2-7): DGGITQSPKYLFRKEGQNVTLSCEQNLNHDAMYWYRQDPGQGLRLIYYSQIVNDFQKGDIAEGYSVSREKKESFPLTVTSAQKNPTAFYLCASSWSGLADEQYFGPGTRLTVT.

This chain connects TRBV30 to TRBJ2-7; 7 nucleotides match TRBD1. Germline V gene data show CDR1 as GTSNPN and CDR2 as SVGIG (reference sequence). V was clipped by 2 bases and J by 7 bases; unmatched bases: 11. This CDR3 comprises 14 residues. DNA for the CDR3: TGTGCCTGGAGTCGAGGGGGCAGGGCGGAGGAGCAGTACTTC. Translating it yields CAWSRGGRAEEQYF.

The chain has TRBV15 and TRBJ2-3; D might be TRBD1 or TRBD2, each matching 6 bases. The CDR3 sequence is 14 residues long. Germline CDR1 and CDR2: LNHNV and YYDKDF (reference sequence). Trimming pared 4 bases from V and 7 bases from J, leaving 15 bases between. The CDR3 region is CATSNQLGGNTQYF. Written as DNA, the CDR3 is TGTGCCACCAGCAATCAGTTAGGGGGGAATACGCAGTATTTT.

The V gene is TRBV21-1, the J gene TRBJ1-2. TRBV21-1 is annotated as a pseudogene. The CDR3 has 21 amino acids. CDR3 DNA sequence: TGTGCCAGCAGCAAAGGAGTTGAGGACCCGGAGCCAGTACCATTTAACTATGGCTACACCTTC. This gives the protein CASSKGVEDPEPVPFNYGYTF.

The chain links TRBV18 to TRBJ1-2; the D gene is possibly TRBD1 (6 bases). Per germline, CDR1 KGHSH and CDR2 LQKENI. This CDR3 has 14 residues. Trimming stripped 3 bases from V and 6 bases from J, with 14 bases between. CDR3 loop: CASSPGGGADGYTF. DNA for the CDR3: TGTGCCAGCTCACCTGGGGGGGGCGCCGATGGCTACACCTTC. Looking up the rest from reference TRBV18 and TRBJ1-2 gives the full variable domain: NAGVMQNPRHLVRRRGQEARLRCSPMKGHSHVYWYRQLPEEGLKFMVYLQKENIIDESGMPKERFSAEFPKEGPSILRIQQVVRGDSAAYFCASSPGGGADGYTFGSGTRLTVV.

V is TRBV30 and J is TRBJ1-5, with TRBD1 identical over 9 bases. In germline, CDR1 is GTSNPN, CDR2 SVGIG (reference sequence). With 2 bases clipped from V and 0 bases from J, the junction kept 5 bases outside the gene matches. This CDR3 has 16 amino acids. CDR3 protein: CAWSHGTGISNQPQHF. CDR3 bases: TGTGCCTGGAGTCATGGGACAGGGATTAGCAATCAGCCCCAGCATTTT.

The chain is built from TRBV19 and TRBJ2-2; tentative D call: TRBD2 (6 bases). CDR1 is LNHDA, CDR2 SQIVND, per germline (reference sequence). CDR3 length: 16 amino acids. V gave up 0 bases and J gave up 5 bases, with 13 bases separating them. CDR3: CASSIEEGLVTGELFF. The CDR3 DNA follows: TGTGCCAGTAGTATAGAGGAGGGCCTAGTAACCGGGGAGCTGTTTTTT.

The CDR3 DNA reads as TGTGCCAGCAGCACGGTGCGAGGGACGGGGGGCCCTAACACAGATACGCAGTATTTT. Translated: CASSTVRGTGGPNTDTQYF. The chain recombines TRBV7-9 with TRBJ2-3; weak D call: TRBD2 (7 bases). Trimming took off 5 bases at V and 2 bases at J, with 26 bases between the two ends. Per germline, CDR1 SEHNR and CDR2 FQNEAQ (reference sequence). The CDR3 is 19 residues long.

This clone was seen only once. The chain links TRBV7-9 to TRBJ2-4; D possibly corresponds to TRBD1 (6 bases). V was cut by 5 bases and J by 1 base, with 12 bases left in between. Germline CDR1 is SEHNR and CDR2 is FQNEAQ (reference sequence). The CDR3 covers 15 residues. CDR3 coding DNA: TGTGCCAGCAGCCATCGGACAGACGCCAAAAACATTCAGTACTTC. It translates to CASSHRTDAKNIQYF. The entire variable domain, with the rest obtained from reference TRBV7-9 and TRBJ2-4, is as follows: DTGVSQNPRHKITKRGQNVTFRCDPISEHNRLYWYRQTLGQGPEFLTYFQNEAQLEKSRLLSDRFSAERPKGSFSTLEIQRTEQGDSAMYLCASSHRTDAKNIQYFGAGTRLSVL.

The gene calls are TRBV10-3 and TRBJ1-2; tentative D call: TRBD1 (5 bases). Germline V gene data show CDR1 as ENHRY and CDR2 as SYGVKD. V lost 0 bases to trimming and J lost 4 bases, with 12 bases between them. The length of the CDR3 is 15 residues. The chain's CDR3 is CAISESGTTIYGYTF. For the CDR3, the DNA is TGTGCCATCAGTGAGTCCGGGACGACTATCTATGGCTACACCTTC.

The chain combines TRBV30 with TRBJ2-7, with 7 positions matching TRBD1. V dropped 1 base and J dropped 7; count of bases not matched to a gene: 13. CDR3 length: 15 amino acids. CDR1 GTSNPN and CDR2 SVGIG come from the germline V gene (reference sequence). The DNA of the CDR3 is TGTGCCTGGAGTGCCTCCGGGACAGAGCCTTGGGAGCAGTACTTC. Its translation: CAWSASGTEPWEQYF.

This chain connects TRBV30 to TRBJ1-2; TRBD1 aligns across 9 bases. Germline V gene lookup returns CDR1 GTSNPN and CDR2 SVGIG (reference sequence). This CDR3 has 12 residues. The ends lost 7 bases at V and 3 bases at J; junction bases unmatched: 3. The CDR3 loop is CASWDRDYGYTF. CDR3 coding DNA: TGTGCCTCCTGGGACAGGGACTATGGCTACACCTTC.

The chain recombines TRBV5-6 with TRBJ1-3; the D is unclear. Trimming removed 4 bases from V and 5 bases from J, with 16 bases in between. The CDR3 totals 15 residues. Germline lookup yields CDR1 SGHDT and CDR2 YYEEEE. CDR3 nucleotide sequence: TGTGCCAGCAGCGGGCTTTCGGCAGAAAGAAACACCATATATTTT. This codes for CASSGLSAERNTIYF.